This T cell receptor beta chain was recorded in a study of CD8+ T cells in alopecia areata. RNA was isolated and reverse transcribed to cDNA, the sequencing template. The repertoire was sequenced with immunoSEQ multiplex PCR; TCRdb's copy has only in-frame clones and lacks some. Here the sample spans over 200,000 clones, 55% to 70% being singletons. The germline V gene has CDR1 SGDLS and CDR2 YYNGEE. V lost 2 bases, J lost 5 bases, and 7 bases stayed unmatched. The CDR3 is made up of 15 amino acids. Treatment reported: oral pan-JAK inhibitor, 5-10 mg twice daily. The source of this sequence is a human donor with alopecia areata. The sequences come from CD4+ T cells sorted from blood, collected at week 4, from a patient treated with tofacitinib. The chain has TRBV9 and TRBJ2-5, with 9 bases aligning to TRBD1. The CDR3 spells CASSVGTGIRETQYF. CDR3 in DNA: TGTGCCAGCAGCGTGGGGACAGGGATTAGGGAGACCCAGTACTTC.